Shown below are 9 T cell receptor beta chains from a single sample sequenced in a study of glioma-infiltrating T cells after dendritic cell vaccination. Sequenced by immunoSEQ multiplex PCR; TCRdb stores in-frame clones only, minus some. The sample records tens of thousands of clones, 70% to 90% being singletons. Sequencing was performed on blood, taken before dendritic cell vaccination. All receptors derive from a human donor with glioblastoma.

The V and J genes are TRBV5-1 and TRBJ2-4; TRBD1 matches at 7 bases. Trimming cost V 2 bases and J 10 bases; bases outside gene matches: 9. CDR1 and CDR2 from the germline V gene are SGHRS and YFSETQ. The CDR3 loop spans 14 amino acids. CDR3 nucleotide sequence: TGCGCCAGCAGCTTCGGGACAGCCGGCGGGATTCAGTACTTC. Protein product: CASSFGTAGGIQYF.

CDR3 in DNA: TGTGCCAGCAGCCAAGATCGGGCGGGGGGATCGAACACCGGGGAGCTGTTTTTT. This codes for CASSQDRAGGSNTGELFF. The chain couples TRBV4-2 to TRBJ2-2; TRBD2 aligns across 8 bases. Trimming at V came to 0 bases and at J to 0 bases, leaving 6 bases not matched to a gene. Germline values: CDR1 LGHNA, CDR2 YNFKEQ. CDR3 size: 18 residues.

This rearrangement joins TRBV5-1 to TRBJ2-1, with TRBD2 identical over 11 bases. The germline V gene has CDR1 SGHRS and CDR2 YFSETQ. J lost 0 bases, V lost 0 bases, and 23 bases had no gene match. This CDR3 is 24 amino acids long. DNA for the CDR3: TGCGCCAGCAGCTTGGTCGGGGGTCGCACACCTCTTATAGCGGGAGGGAGCTCCTACAATGAGCAGTTCTTC. Protein sequence: CASSLVGGRTPLIAGGSSYNEQFF.

The rearrangement links TRBV27 to TRBJ2-7, with 12 bases aligning to TRBD1. The CDR3 spans 16 residues. V lost 8 bases to trimming and J lost 5 bases; unmatched junction nucleotides: 13. The germline CDR1 and CDR2 sequences are MNHEY and SMNVEV (reference sequence). This chain's CDR3 is CASPLGKGQGADEQYF. The CDR3, as DNA: TGTGCCAGCCCTCTCGGAAAGGGACAGGGGGCGGACGAGCAGTACTTC.

The V and J genes are TRBV27 and TRBJ1-2; D is possibly TRBD1 (5 bases). The CDR3 extends over 16 amino acids. V was cut by 5 bases and J by 8 bases, with 24 bases left in between. CDR1 is MNHEY and CDR2 is SMNVEV in the germline V gene (reference sequence). DNA for the CDR3: TGTGCCAGCAGTACCACCCCAGGGTGGGCCATGCGCGGCTACACCTTC. Its protein is CASSTTPGWAMRGYTF.

The genes are TRBV5-4 and TRBJ2-5; the match to TRBD1 covers 12 bases. Germline V gene lookup returns CDR1 SGHNT and CDR2 YYREEE (reference sequence). The CDR3 runs to 16 residues. V lost 3 bases and J lost 7; bases outside the gene matches: 10. The CDR3 DNA follows: TGTGCCAGCAGCTCCGAGGGACAGGGGGCGCTGGGGACCCAGTACTTC. Translation gives CASSSEGQGALGTQYF.

The genes are TRBV27 and TRBJ2-6, with 10 bases that match TRBD1. CDR3 length: 17 amino acids. Trimming cost V 6 bases and J 2 bases; bases outside gene matches: 7. CDR1 and CDR2 (germline): MNHEY, SMNVEV (reference sequence). The CDR3 protein is CASRPTGGRAGANVLTF. The CDR3, as DNA: TGTGCCAGCAGACCGACAGGGGGCCGGGCTGGGGCCAACGTCCTGACTTTC. Together with reference TRBV27 and TRBJ2-6, the CDR3 gives the full variable domain: EAQVTQNPRYLITVTGKKLTVTCSQNMNHEYMSWYRQDPGLGLRQIYYSMNVEVTDKGDVPEGYKVSRKEKRNFPLILESPSPNQTSLYFCASRPTGGRAGANVLTFGAGSRLTVL.

The gene calls are TRBV7-6 and TRBJ2-1, with 14 bases aligning to TRBD2. The J segment lost 1 base and the V segment lost 1 base, leaving 3 bases of the junction unmatched. CDR3 length equals 18 residues. CDR1 and CDR2 (germline): SGHVS, FNYEAQ. CDR3 in amino acids: CASSLGLAGGNSYNEQFF. CDR3 nucleotide sequence: TGTGCCAGCAGCTTAGGACTAGCGGGGGGGAATTCCTACAATGAGCAGTTCTTC. Supplemented by reference TRBV7-6 and TRBJ2-1, the full variable domain reads GAGVSQSPRYKVTKRGQDVALRCDPISGHVSLYWYRQALGQGPEFLTYFNYEAQQDKSGLPNDRFSAERPEGSISTLTIQRTEQRDSAMYRCASSLGLAGGNSYNEQFFGPGTRLTVL.

V gene TRBV9 combines with J gene TRBJ2-1; TRBD1 aligns across 7 bases. Trimming removed 4 bases from V and 0 bases from J; junction bases left unmatched: 4. Germline-derived CDR1 and CDR2 are SGDLS and YYNGEE. The CDR3 is 15 amino acids. CDR3: CASSSRQGSYNEQFF. The CDR3 DNA sequence: TGTGCCAGCAGCTCCCGACAGGGCTCCTACAATGAGCAGTTCTTC.